This T cell receptor (beta chain) originates from a study of beta chain features in type 1 diabetes. Whole-study results and caveats: PCR may have favored shorter templates equally in patients and controls. People with Type 1 diabetes carried modestly yet significantly shorter TCRB CDR3s in all four CD4+ subsets. For type 1 diabetes patients, VDJ junctions showed fewer insertions and more deletions.

The CDR3 is 17 residues long. To note about this clone: Its antigen is still unknown.

Isolated RNA was reverse transcribed in full, so expressed TCRB transcripts were sequenced. Method: immunoSEQ multiplex PCR; TCRdb's copy keeps in-frame clones and lacks some. The data contain around 600,000 clones, around 11% of them singletons. A single heparinised draw of roughly 0.11 L on average was taken per donor. Via CD45RO/CCR7/CD25/CD127/CD95/CD27, cells of the CD4+ naive, central memory, regulatory and stem cell-like memory subsets were sorted. This sequence originates from a man between 25 and 39 years old with type 1 diabetes. This rearrangement joins TRBV21-1 to TRBJ2-1; the table's D call TRBD2 went unverified against the DNA. TRBV21-1 is deemed a pseudogene. The sample consisted of naive CD4+ T cells from blood. As DNA, the CDR3 is TGTGCCAGCAGCAAAGTACTAAATACACTGTGGAGGAATGAGCAGTTCTTC. Its translation: CASSKVLNTLWRNEQFF.